This T cell receptor (beta chain) was documented in a study of T cell repertoires in cytomegalovirus infection (dated by TCRdb to between 2019 and 2020). In terms of the full investigation: The HLA type of each donor mattered for the analysis, because public TCR beta signatures pointed to carriage of CMV infection along with the matching HLA type. Overall study results and their limits: In both this cohort and an independent roughly 330-donor cohort, the cumulative frequency of public TCR beta family members distinguished carriers of CMV infection plus the relevant HLA type. The ex vivo response was dominated by HLA-C-restricted CMV-specific TCR beta clonotypes, which also provided the single most frequent clonotype in two of eight donors.

This sample was sequenced with an Illumina HiSeq 1500. TCRdb reworked the public reads: Q25 trimming with fastp, MiXCR clone assembly, productive beta chains retained. Each CDR3 protein gets just one entry, which takes the most common genes and DNA from the rows behind it. This sample holds approximately 190,000 distinct CDR3 sequences; about a tenth were observed only once. About 4.6% of the sample comes from the top ten. With regard to this clonotype: Its specific antigen is unknown. No base quality values were provided; no much bigger clone lies one nucleotide off.

The germline V gene gives CDR1 as SQVTM and CDR2 as ANQGSEA. From the cysteine through the phenylalanine, the CDR3 covers 14 amino acids. Only the CDR3 portion is preserved as DNA: 42 bases, with reading frame beginning at the first base. Here V drops 5 bases and J drops 3 bases, and the junction holds 5 bases not matched to any gene. This receptor was obtained from a human donor in good health (CMV status not recorded). Some clones in this sample may be carry-over from other donors' samples. The sequenced sample was PBMCs. The rearranged segments are TRBV29-1 and TRBJ2-7; 12 central nucleotides agree with TRBD2. CDR3 loop: CSVNGLAGNYEQYF. Read as DNA, the sequence is TGCAGCGTTAATGGACTAGCGGGAAACTACGAGCAGTACTTC.